Each of the 13 T cell receptor beta chains below was sequenced from the same sample in a study of cytomegalovirus exposure and HLA in healthy donors (dated by TCRdb to 2016 to 2017). The method behind the library was the immunoSEQ multiplex PCR assay. Here the immuneACCESS table is served through TCRdb, limited to in-frame sequences with V and J called. Missing clones are a known gap in these copies; in checked studies unresolved V genes cover under half, and the rest lacks a known reason. The sample table lists around 94,000 clones, about 95% of them with a count of one. The ten biggest clones cover roughly 0.89% of the sample. The sequenced material came from PBMCs. All receptors derive from a woman aged 18-30 years in good health and CMV-seronegative.

This clone was recorded only once. The chain couples TRBV7-9 to TRBJ2-2; D is unclear. Deletions cut 6 bases from V and 5 bases from J, with 7 bases between. This CDR3 region has 12 residues. Germline-derived CDR1 and CDR2 are SEHNR and FQNEAQ (reference sequence). The CDR3 reads CASSLRTGELFF. The CDR3 DNA follows: TGTGCCAGCAGTTTACGGACCGGGGAGCTGTTTTTT.

This sequence joins TRBV14 and TRBJ1-3; D not resolved. The CDR3 covers 15 residues. The germline V gene encodes CDR1 SGHDN and CDR2 FVKESK. Trimming shortened V by 0 bases and J by 1 base, and 7 bases separated the two germline ends. The CDR3 bases are TGTGCCAGCAGCCAAGACGTCCTTTCTGGAAACACCATATATTTT. Encoded protein: CASSQDVLSGNTIYF. Together with reference TRBV14 and TRBJ1-3, the CDR3 gives the full variable domain: EAGVTQFPSHSVIEKGQTVTLRCDPISGHDNLYWYRRVMGKEIKFLLHFVKESKQDESGMPNNRFLAERTGGTYSTLKVQPAELEDSGVYFCASSQDVLSGNTIYFGEGSWLTVV.

This clone came up once. The junction and the germline gene differ at one end; a read error may be behind it. This chain uses TRBV7-7 with TRBJ2-5; 7 bases are a match to TRBD2. Germline V CDR1 and CDR2: SSHAT, FNYEAQ (reference sequence). This CDR3 region has 13 residues. The DNA for the CDR3 is TGTGCTAGCAGCCCGCCTAGCGGTGAGACCCAGTACTTC. Its translation is CASSPPSGETQYF.

The V gene is TRBV29-1, the J gene TRBJ2-2, with 9 bases lining up with TRBD1. V lost 3 bases and J lost 7; bases outside the gene matches: 12. Looked up from germline, CDR1 is SQVTM and CDR2 is ANQGSEA. This CDR3 spans 16 amino acids. CDR3 bases: TGCAGCGTTGAGCTAGGAACAGGGGGCAAGAACGGGGAGCTGTTTTTT. It encodes CSVELGTGGKNGELFF.

The chain uses TRBV7-2 and TRBJ2-5, with D hard to call. V lost 1 base, J lost 4 bases, and 4 bases lay in between. The CDR3 spans 12 residues. From germline, CDR1 is SGHTA and CDR2 FQGNSA. CDR3 in amino acids: CASSLVRETQYF. The DNA of the CDR3 is TGTGCCAGCAGCTTAGTTCGAGAGACCCAGTACTTC.

V and J are TRBV4-1 and TRBJ2-7, with 7 bases lining up with TRBD2. The CDR3 has 16 residues. From germline, CDR1 is MGHRA and CDR2 YSYEKL. V lost 2 bases, J lost 3 bases, and 10 bases stayed unmatched. Written as DNA, the CDR3 is TGCGCCAGCAGCCAACATACGGAGGGAGGGTTCTACGAGCAGTACTTC. It yields the protein CASSQHTEGGFYEQYF.

In DNA, the CDR3 is TGTGCCAGTAGTATAGATGGGCCTTCACCTCCCACAGATACGCAGTATTTT. This codes for CASSIDGPSPPTDTQYF. The V call is TRBV19, the J call TRBJ2-3; the D is unclear. The CDR3 spans 17 residues. Deletions cut 0 bases from V and 2 bases from J, with 15 bases between. CDR1 is LNHDA, CDR2 SQIVND, per germline (reference sequence). Filled out from reference TRBV19 and TRBJ2-3, the complete variable domain reads DGGITQSPKYLFRKEGQNVTLSCEQNLNHDAMYWYRQDPGQGLRLIYYSQIVNDFQKGDIAEGYSVSREKKESFPLTVTSAQKNPTAFYLCASSIDGPSPPTDTQYFGPGTRLTVL.

The V gene is TRBV30, the J gene TRBJ2-7; 7 bases line up with TRBD1. The CDR3 spans 13 residues. The V gene end was trimmed by 0 bases and the J gene end by 3 bases; junction bases not matched to a gene: 2. Germline assignment: CDR1 GTSNPN and CDR2 SVGIG (reference sequence). The CDR3 DNA sequence: TGTGCCTGGAGTGTGGGGACAGACTACGAGCAGTACTTC. Translating it yields CAWSVGTDYEQYF.

J is TRBJ1-1 and V is TRBV29-1; D is perhaps TRBD1 (5 bases). CDR3 length equals 12 residues. Germline CDR1 reads SQVTM; CDR2 reads ANQGSEA. V lost 7 bases and J lost 5, with 14 bases in between. For the CDR3, the DNA is TGCAGCGCCTACCTCGGACAAACTGAAGCTTTCTTT. Translation gives CSAYLGQTEAFF.

The chain recombines TRBV7-9 with TRBJ2-3; TRBD2 matches 14 bases. CDR1 is SEHNR and CDR2 is FQNEAQ in the germline V gene (reference sequence). This CDR3 spans 18 amino acids. The V and J ends lost 4 bases and 5 bases, in that order; junction bases with no gene match: 11. The DNA for the CDR3 is TGTGCCAGCAGCTCCCGGGTCGGGACTAGCGGGAGTGGAGATACGCAGTATTTT. Translated: CASSSRVGTSGSGDTQYF.

The rearrangement joins TRBV6-5 to TRBJ2-7; 10 bases agree with TRBD2. The CDR3 is 15 residues long. Germline V gene data show CDR1 as MNHEY and CDR2 as SVGAGI. The ends lost 7 bases at V and 2 bases at J; junction bases unmatched: 8. CDR3 coding DNA: TGTGCCAGCAAAAAGCGGGGGGGTCTACCCTACGAGCAGTACTTC. This sequence encodes CASKKRGGLPYEQYF.

The chain has TRBV30 and TRBJ1-5, with D perhaps TRBD1 (5 bases). CDR1 is GTSNPN, CDR2 SVGIG, per germline (reference sequence). Trimming removed 4 bases at V and 4 bases at J, with 11 bases between. CDR3 length equals 13 residues. The CDR3 coding sequence is TGTGCCTGGAATCAGGGAGGGAATCAGCCCCAGCATTTT. This translates into CAWNQGGNQPQHF.

The chain links TRBV29-1 to TRBJ2-3; the match to TRBD2 covers 10 bases. CDR3 length: 18 amino acids. V dropped 1 base and J dropped 4; count of bases not matched to a gene: 14. The germline V gene has CDR1 SQVTM and CDR2 ANQGSEA. CDR3 bases: TGCAGCGTTGAAGGTATTTCCCCACAGCGGGGGGGAGCAGATACGCAGTATTTT. As protein: CSVEGISPQRGGADTQYF.